The next 16 T cell receptor beta chains were all read from a single sample in a study of tumor-infiltrating lymphocytes in oesophageal squamous cell carcinoma. TCRdb reprocessed the PCR reads via MiXCR and lists one record per CDR3 protein. The repertoire holds 23,000 or so distinct CDR3 sequences, with 30% to 40% as singletons. Sequenced: esophageal tumor tissue. The source of these receptors is a male donor with esophageal squamous cell carcinoma.

The rearrangement uses TRBV7-6 and TRBJ2-2; TRBD2 might be the D (5 bases). The CDR3 is 16 residues long. The germline V gene has CDR1 SGHVS and CDR2 FNYEAQ. The ends were cut back, 1 base at V and 2 bases at J, with 11 bases in the middle. CDR3 in amino acids: CASSLGSVGNTGELFF. The CDR3 DNA sequence: TGTGCCAGCAGCTTAGGTAGCGTGGGTAACACCGGGGAGCTGTTTTTT.

There are a few counts of this clonotype. The chain is built from TRBV7-2 and TRBJ2-7, with 7 bases lining up with TRBD1. In germline, CDR1 is SGHTA, CDR2 FQGNSA. The ends lost 3 bases at V and 6 bases at J; junction bases unmatched: 8. The CDR3 spans 14 residues. CDR3 in amino acids: CASSFHGTDAEQYF. The CDR3 DNA follows: TGTGCCAGCAGCTTCCACGGGACAGATGCCGAGCAGTACTTC.

This clonotype came up many times. The chain joins TRBV7-3 to TRBJ2-1; the D gene could be TRBD1 or TRBD2 (5 bases each). Trimming pared 2 bases from V and 11 bases from J, leaving 10 bases between. The CDR3 is 12 amino acids. Germline V lookup: CDR1 SGHTA, CDR2 FQGTGA. In nucleotides, the CDR3 is TGTGCCAGCAGCTTAGGGGGACCTAAGCAGTTCTTC. Amino acid sequence: CASSLGGPKQFF.

V is TRBV10-3 and J is TRBJ2-1; the match to TRBD2 covers 13 bases. The J call may be in error: the DNA end matches TRBJ2-5 better. CDR1 is ENHRY, CDR2 SYGVKD, per germline. The CDR3 is 14 amino acids. CDR3 loop: CAIRGTSGEETQYF. The CDR3 DNA follows: TGTGCCATCAGGGGGACTAGCGGGGAGGAGACCCAGTACTTC.

V usage is TRBV7-2 and J usage is TRBJ2-1; TRBD1 or TRBD2 may be the D gene (5 bases each). Judging by the DNA end, TRBJ2-7 fits better; the J call may be wrong. This CDR3 contains 16 residues. Germline V gene sequence: CDR1 SGHTA, CDR2 FQGNSA. CDR3 sequence reads: CASSLSSGTGLREQYF. DNA for the CDR3: TGTGCCAGCAGCTTAAGTTCCGGGACGGGGCTACGGGAGCAGTACTTC.

The genes are TRBV20-1 and TRBJ2-7; no definite D call. The CDR3 is 14 amino acids. The germline gives CDR1 DFQATT, CDR2 SNEGSKA (reference sequence). The V end lost 0 bases, the J end lost 1 base, and 10 bases lay between the germline ends. CDR3 in amino acids: CSAREGGLSYEQYF. CDR3 sequence (DNA): TGCAGTGCTAGAGAGGGCGGCCTTTCCTACGAGCAGTACTTC.

The chain has TRBV7-2 and TRBJ2-7, with D perhaps matching TRBD2 (5 bases). Germline CDR1 reads SGHTA; CDR2 reads FQGNSA. Trimming pared 6 bases from V and 3 bases from J, leaving 15 bases between. The CDR3 covers 14 residues. The chain's CDR3 is CASRPGSSGYEQYF. The CDR3 DNA reads as TGTGCCAGCAGGCCGGGGTCCAGCGGCTACGAGCAGTACTTC.

The chain has TRBV7-6 and TRBJ2-3; no reliable D call. Germline V gives CDR1 SGHVS, CDR2 FNYEAQ. The ends were cut back, 10 bases at V and 0 bases at J, with 11 bases in the middle. The CDR3 covers 13 residues. The CDR3 bases are TGTGCCACCCGGTTTTCTAGCACAGATACGCAGTATTTT. The encoded protein is CATRFSSTDTQYF.

At least ten counts were recorded for this clonotype. The rearrangement uses TRBV5-1 and TRBJ2-1; D is unclear. The J call may be in error: the DNA end matches TRBJ2-7 better. Germline CDR1 reads SGHRS; CDR2 reads YFSETQ. CDR3 length: 13 amino acids. CDR3 sequence: CASSLVDSGEQYF. In DNA, the CDR3 is TGCGCCAGCAGCTTGGTAGATTCGGGTGAGCAGTACTTC.

V gene TRBV7-4 combines with J gene TRBJ2-6; 9 bases map to TRBD1. Judging by the DNA end, TRBJ2-7 fits better; the J call may be wrong. Germline V gene sequence: CDR1 SGHVT, CDR2 SQSDAQ. The CDR3 extends over 14 amino acids. The CDR3 spells CASSEQGAIGEQYF. The CDR3 DNA sequence: TGTGCCAGCAGCGAACAGGGGGCCATTGGCGAGCAGTACTTC.

Sample share makes this clonotype medium-sized. The J gene is TRBJ1-1, the V gene TRBV7-2, with D tentatively TRBD1 (6 bases). V was shortened by 4 bases and J by 5 bases, with 17 bases between the two germline ends. The length of the CDR3 is 15 residues. Looked up from germline, CDR1 is SGHTA and CDR2 is FQGNSA. The CDR3 DNA is TGTGCCAGCAGCTCCCTACAGGGAGTCGATACTGAAGCTTTCTTT. Translation: CASSSLQGVDTEAFF.

There are many counts of this clonotype. V usage is TRBV11-2 and J usage is TRBJ2-7; D perhaps matches TRBD2 (5 bases). The CDR3 runs 13 residues. Germline V gene lookup returns CDR1 SGHAT and CDR2 FQNNGV. Trimming cost V 6 bases and J 0 bases, with 9 bases left between them. CDR3 nucleotides: TGTGCCAGCAGTTTGGGGAGCTCCTACGAGCAGTACTTC. This translates into CASSLGSSYEQYF.

The rearrangement uses TRBV7-9 and TRBJ2-1, with 7 bases fitting TRBD2. This CDR3 contains 16 residues. V lost 5 bases, J lost 2 bases, and 9 bases stayed unmatched. In germline, CDR1 is SEHNR, CDR2 FQNEAQ (reference sequence). Here the CDR3 reads CASSADLADPYNEQFF. As DNA, the CDR3 is TGTGCCAGCAGCGCCGACCTAGCGGACCCCTACAATGAGCAGTTCTTC.

This clonotype was recorded at least ten times. This rearrangement joins TRBV28 to TRBJ2-3; 9 bases agree with TRBD2. The CDR3 contains 15 residues. CDR1 is MDHEN and CDR2 is SYDVKM in the germline V gene. The junction had 6 bases not matched to a gene; V was cut back by 8 bases and J by 0 bases. This chain's CDR3 is CASVRGGASTDTQYF. The CDR3 DNA follows: TGTGCCAGCGTCCGCGGGGGGGCTAGCACAGATACGCAGTATTTT.

In its sample, this clonotype was seen once. The chain employs TRBV7-2 and TRBJ2-1; 7 bases match TRBD2. CDR1 is SGHTA and CDR2 is FQGNSA in the germline V gene. The CDR3 contains 15 residues. The V gene end was trimmed by 2 bases and the J gene end by 8 bases; junction bases not matched to a gene: 9. CDR3 in amino acids: CASSLSSGSGDEQFF. The CDR3 DNA reads TGTGCCAGCAGCTTATCTAGCGGCAGCGGGGATGAGCAGTTCTTC.

The J gene is TRBJ1-4, the V gene TRBV7-6; TRBD1 matches at 7 bases. This CDR3 has 15 amino acids. The ends lost 4 bases at V and 0 bases at J; junction bases unmatched: 2. Per germline, CDR1 SGHVS and CDR2 FNYEAQ. For the CDR3, the DNA is TGTGCCAGCAGCTCCGGGACAGCAACTAATGAAAAACTGTTTTTT. It encodes CASSSGTATNEKLFF.